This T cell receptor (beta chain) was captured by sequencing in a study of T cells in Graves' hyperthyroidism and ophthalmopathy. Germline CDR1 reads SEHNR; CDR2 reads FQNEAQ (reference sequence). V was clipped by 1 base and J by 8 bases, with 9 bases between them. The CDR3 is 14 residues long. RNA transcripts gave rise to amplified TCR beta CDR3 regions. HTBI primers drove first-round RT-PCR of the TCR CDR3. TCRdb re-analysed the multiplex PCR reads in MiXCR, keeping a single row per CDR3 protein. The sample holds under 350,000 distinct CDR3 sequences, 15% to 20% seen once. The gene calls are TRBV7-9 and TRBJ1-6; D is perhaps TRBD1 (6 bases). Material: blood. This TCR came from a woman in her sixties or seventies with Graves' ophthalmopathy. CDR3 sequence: CASSLEGGHSPLHF. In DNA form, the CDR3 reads TGTGCCAGCAGCTTAGAAGGGGGGCATTCACCCCTCCACTTT. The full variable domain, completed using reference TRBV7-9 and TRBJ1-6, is DTGVSQNPRHKITKRGQNVTFRCDPISEHNRLYWYRQTLGQGPEFLTYFQNEAQLEKSRLLSDRFSAERPKGSFSTLEIQRTEQGDSAMYLCASSLEGGHSPLHFGNGTRLTVT.